This T cell receptor (beta chain) emerged from a study of shared clonotypes between healthy human individuals. On the study more broadly: Used for every donor were three CD4 naive, three CD4 memory, two CD8 naive and one CD8 memory plate.

Donors, without exception, were Caucasian adults residing in Nashville, Tennessee. For every subset, genomic DNA was evenly distributed across several immunoSEQ plates. TCRdb's copy holds only in-frame clones and misses some; the assay was immunoSEQ multiplex PCR. The sample has some 2.1 million clones, 85% to 95% seen once. The CDR3 runs to 15 residues. Trimming shortened V by 3 bases and J by 1 base, and 10 bases separated the two germline ends. Germline values: CDR1 SGHAT, CDR2 FQNNGV. On this clone itself: Other nucleotide sequences from this sample produce the same CDR3.

The genes are TRBV11-2 and TRBJ2-1; D gene unclear. The sample consisted of naive CD4+ T cells sorted from blood. The subset here: CD45RA+ positively selected. This TCR derives from a man between 18 and 35 years old in good health. CDR3 sequence (DNA): TGTGCCAGCAGCTTGGATGGGCAATCCTACAATGAGCAGTTCTTC. Amino acid sequence: CASSLDGQSYNEQFF.